The clone carrying this TCR beta chain was counted once. Profiling relied on immunoSEQ multiplex PCR, and the TCRdb table lists in-frame clones only, not all of them. The sample holds 170,000 or so clones, approximately 83% seen once. This sample was included in a study of cytomegalovirus exposure and HLA in healthy donors. This clonotype was sampled from a woman aged 18-35 years in good health and CMV-seropositive. Sequencing used PBMCs.

As DNA, the CDR3 is TGTGCCAGCAGCCCGGGCGACAGGGGGCGAGAAGAGACCCAGTACTTC. It translates to CASSPGDRGREETQYF. This chain connects TRBV5-4 to TRBJ2-5; 10 nucleotides line up with TRBD1. Germline V gives CDR1 SGHNT, CDR2 YYREEE (reference sequence). Trimming took 4 bases from V and 3 from J; bases not matched to a gene: 9. The CDR3 contains 16 residues.